The 19 T cell receptor beta chains given below trace back to one sample, sequenced in a study of long-term antiretroviral therapy in people with HIV. Researchers ran immunoSEQ v3.0 at survey level. The assay was immunoSEQ multiplex PCR, and TCRdb's table has in-frame clones only and misses some. The sample holds about 19,000 clones, around 74% seen once. The source was unsorted PBMCs, collected at the start of antiretroviral therapy, before treatment. The receptors were sampled from a man between 18 and 29 years old with HIV.

This CDR3 reads CASSLSGSLRTGELFF. In DNA, the CDR3 is TGTGCCAGCAGCCTTAGCGGGAGCCTCAGGACCGGGGAGCTGTTTTTT. The chain employs TRBV7-3 and TRBJ2-2; 9 bases agree with TRBD2. The CDR3 covers 16 residues. Germline V gene lookup returns CDR1 SGHTA and CDR2 FQGTGA. V dropped 5 bases and J dropped 5; count of bases not matched to a gene: 9.

The rearrangement joins TRBV7-2 to TRBJ1-1, with D tentatively TRBD1 (5 bases). CDR3 length equals 14 residues. Germline V gene lookup returns CDR1 SGHTA and CDR2 FQGNSA. The V end lost 1 base, the J end lost 7 bases, and 13 bases lay between the germline ends. CDR3 sequence (DNA): TGTGCCAGCAGCTTAGTATTGGGGGGAAATGAAGCTTTCTTT. It translates to CASSLVLGGNEAFF.

The table lists this clone with a count of one. This chain joins TRBV6-6 and TRBJ2-1; D ambiguous. The germline V gene encodes CDR1 MNHNY and CDR2 SVGAGI (reference sequence). The CDR3 is 13 amino acids. The V and J ends lost 6 bases and 5 bases respectively, with 11 bases between them. The CDR3 sequence is CASSPLSDNEQFF. CDR3 DNA sequence: TGTGCCAGCAGCCCCCTGAGTGACAATGAGCAGTTCTTC.

This clone was counted a few times. The gene calls are TRBV18 and TRBJ1-3, with unresolved D. The CDR3 runs 16 residues. V shed 1 base and J shed 0 bases, with 10 bases lying between them. Per the germline V gene, CDR1 is KGHSH and CDR2 is LQKENI. The CDR3 bases are TGTGCCAGCTCACCACGAGGAAGAGTCTCTGGAAACACCATATATTTT. Protein sequence: CASSPRGRVSGNTIYF.

This chain's CDR3 is CASSSSGLGYTF. The CDR3 nucleotides read TGTGCCAGCAGTTCCTCGGGGCTTGGCTACACCTTC. The gene calls are TRBV28 and TRBJ1-2; TRBD1 is a possible D gene (5 bases). The CDR3 runs to 12 residues. V dropped 4 bases and J dropped 7 bases, with 10 bases sitting between them. Germline assignment: CDR1 MDHEN and CDR2 SYDVKM.

This rearrangement joins TRBV29-1 to TRBJ1-1; TRBD1 matches at 8 bases. The CDR3 sequence is 13 residues long. The V gene's germline CDR1 is SQVTM and CDR2 ANQGSEA. Trimming removed 8 bases from V and 4 bases from J; junction bases left unmatched: 9. In DNA, the CDR3 is TGCAGCTTTTCCGGACAGGGTGGCACTGAAGCTTTCTTT. It codes for CSFSGQGGTEAFF. The complete variable domain, with remaining parts taken from reference TRBV29-1 and TRBJ1-1, reads SAVISQKPSRDICQRGTSLTIQCQVDSQVTMMFWYRQQPGQSLTLIATANQGSEATYESGFVIDKFPISRPNLTFSTLTVSNMSPEDSSIYLCSFSGQGGTEAFFGQGTRLTVV.

V gene TRBV18 combines with J gene TRBJ2-7, with 9 bases lining up with TRBD1. Unmatched junction bases numbered 5, after V lost 2 bases and J lost 3 bases. Germline CDR1 KGHSH, CDR2 LQKENI. The CDR3 covers 15 residues. CDR3 loop: CASSPGRDRDYEQYF. The DNA of the CDR3 is TGTGCCAGCTCACCAGGCCGGGACAGGGACTACGAGCAGTACTTC.

V and J are TRBV19 and TRBJ1-4; D gene uncertain. The CDR3 sequence is 14 residues long. With 5 bases removed from V and 8 bases from J, the gap between germline ends came to 15 bases. Germline V lookup: CDR1 LNHDA, CDR2 SQIVND (reference sequence). The CDR3 nucleotides read TGTGCCAGTAGTCAATTCGCGGTAGGCGAAAAACTGTTTTTT. This translates into CASSQFAVGEKLFF.

The chain is built from TRBV5-1 and TRBJ2-1, with D hard to call. Per the germline V gene, CDR1 is SGHRS and CDR2 is YFSETQ. V was pared by 0 bases and J by 6 bases, with 4 bases between. This CDR3 region has 12 residues. In DNA, the CDR3 is TGCGCCAGCAGCTTGGCCTTCAATGAGCAGTTCTTC. Translated: CASSLAFNEQFF. Combining the CDR3 with reference TRBV5-1 and TRBJ2-1 gives the whole variable domain KAGVTQTPRYLIKTRGQQVTLSCSPISGHRSVSWYQQTPGQGLQFLFEYFSETQRNKGNFPGRFSGRQFSNSRSEMNVSTLELGDSALYLCASSLAFNEQFFGPGTRLTVL.

The J gene is TRBJ2-2, the V gene TRBV9; D unresolved. The CDR3 is 15 residues long. Per the germline V gene, CDR1 is SGDLS and CDR2 is YYNGEE. V dropped 0 bases and J dropped 4 bases, with 10 bases sitting between them. The CDR3 loop is CASSVVQWGTGELFF. CDR3 sequence (DNA): TGTGCCAGCAGCGTAGTTCAGTGGGGCACCGGGGAGCTGTTTTTT.

This chain joins TRBV6-5 and TRBJ2-1; D assignment may be TRBD1 or TRBD2 (6 bases each). Trimming shortened V by 2 bases and J by 7 bases, and 15 bases separated the two germline ends. Per the germline V gene, CDR1 is MNHEY and CDR2 is SVGAGI. There are 15 residues in the CDR3. The CDR3 DNA is TGTGCCAGCAGTTACGGCAGGGGAGGCCATAATGAGCAGTTCTTC. Protein product: CASSYGRGGHNEQFF.

This clone was detected only once. The V and J genes are TRBV19 and TRBJ1-5; D is possibly TRBD1 (5 bases). This CDR3 is built from 13 residues. Germline V gene sequence: CDR1 LNHDA, CDR2 SQIVND (reference sequence). Trimming cost V 7 bases and J 4 bases, with 11 bases left between them. CDR3: CASNLGLNQPQHF. As DNA, the CDR3 is TGTGCCAGTAATTTGGGGCTAAATCAGCCCCAGCATTTT.

The V gene is TRBV18, the J gene TRBJ1-2; D unclear. The CDR3 has 12 residues. Per the germline V gene, CDR1 is KGHSH and CDR2 is LQKENI. V was cut by 2 bases and J by 12 bases, with 13 bases left in between. DNA for the CDR3: TGTGCCAGCTCACCAGGGCAGACCGTACACACCTTC. Amino acids: CASSPGQTVHTF.

CDR3: CASSELDVPSYEQYF. In DNA form, the CDR3 reads TGTGCCAGCAGTGAACTCGACGTTCCCTCCTACGAGCAGTACTTC. J is TRBJ2-7 and V is TRBV2; the D is unclear. The CDR3 totals 15 residues. The V gene's germline CDR1 is SNHLY and CDR2 FYNNEI. With 2 bases removed from V and 0 bases from J, the gap between germline ends came to 11 bases.

This chain joins TRBV18 and TRBJ1-2, with no clear D. Trimming took 2 bases from V and 3 from J, leaving 13 bases between them. The V gene's germline CDR1 is KGHSH and CDR2 LQKENI. The length of the CDR3 is 15 residues. Written as DNA, the CDR3 is TGTGCCAGCTCACCAGATCTGGGAAACGACTATGGCTACACCTTC. Translation gives CASSPDLGNDYGYTF. The whole variable domain, filled in from reference TRBV18 and TRBJ1-2, reads NAGVMQNPRHLVRRRGQEARLRCSPMKGHSHVYWYRQLPEEGLKFMVYLQKENIIDESGMPKERFSAEFPKEGPSILRIQQVVRGDSAAYFCASSPDLGNDYGYTFGSGTRLTVV.

A word on this clone: The same CDR3 is also encoded by other DNA sequences in this sample. This chain links TRBV6-6 with TRBJ1-1; no definite D call. V lost 1 base and J 1 base, leaving 10 bases between the germline ends. The germline gives CDR1 MNHNY, CDR2 SVGAGI (reference sequence). CDR3 size: 15 residues. CDR3 region: CASSYLGSSNTEAFF. The CDR3 DNA reads as TGTGCCAGCAGTTACTTGGGGAGCTCGAACACTGAAGCTTTCTTT.

V is TRBV5-1 and J is TRBJ2-3; 7 positions agree with TRBD2. Germline V gene lookup returns CDR1 SGHRS and CDR2 YFSETQ. The CDR3 has 15 residues. Trimming took 0 bases from V and 4 from J; bases not matched to a gene: 5. Written as DNA, the CDR3 is TGCGCCAGCAGCTTGGCAGGACTAGAAGCAGATACGCAGTATTTT. It is translated as CASSLAGLEADTQYF. The full variable domain, in which reference TRBV5-1 and TRBJ2-3 provide the parts outside the CDR3, is KAGVTQTPRYLIKTRGQQVTLSCSPISGHRSVSWYQQTPGQGLQFLFEYFSETQRNKGNFPGRFSGRQFSNSRSEMNVSTLELGDSALYLCASSLAGLEADTQYFGPGTRLTVL.

This clone was recorded a few times. V is TRBV4-2 and J is TRBJ2-1; D unclear. The germline V gene has CDR1 LGHNA and CDR2 YNFKEQ. V gave up 1 base and J gave up 6 bases, with 4 bases separating them. The CDR3 contains 12 residues. CDR3 amino acids: CASSQVGNEQFF. As DNA, the CDR3 is TGTGCCAGCAGCCAAGTAGGCAATGAGCAGTTCTTC.

The chain employs TRBV7-9 and TRBJ2-3; 12 nucleotides line up with TRBD2. This CDR3 is built from 15 residues. CDR1 SEHNR and CDR2 FQNEAQ come from the germline V gene (reference sequence). Trimming took 4 bases from V and 2 from J; bases not matched to a gene: 1. CDR3 amino acids: CASSSSGRATDTQYF. DNA for the CDR3: TGTGCCAGCAGCTCTAGCGGGAGGGCCACAGATACGCAGTATTTT. The variable domain in full, with the rest retrieved from reference TRBV7-9 and TRBJ2-3, is DTGVSQNPRHKITKRGQNVTFRCDPISEHNRLYWYRQTLGQGPEFLTYFQNEAQLEKSRLLSDRFSAERPKGSFSTLEIQRTEQGDSAMYLCASSSSGRATDTQYFGPGTRLTVL.